Reported below is one TCR beta chain. Some clones are missing from TCRdb's copy, which holds only in-frame ones; the method was immunoSEQ multiplex PCR. The data show 120,000 or so clones, 65% to 85% seen once. The data are from a study of blood T cell repertoires in COVID-19. About the study: T cells, B-cell-depleted T cells, or PBMCs supplied cDNA or gDNA.

The CDR3 contains 18 residues. Trimming shortened V by 1 base and J by 3 bases, and 22 bases separated the two germline ends. Per germline, CDR1 LGHNA and CDR2 YSLEER. The V call is TRBV4-3, the J call TRBJ2-7; maybe TRBD2 (6 bases). This TCR was recovered from a woman aged 30 to 39 who had recovered from COVID-19. The sequenced sample consisted of PBMCs or T cells enriched from blood (not recorded which). The CDR3, as DNA: TGCGCCAGCAGCCAAGCTTGGCGGGGAGATTTCCCTCTCTACGAGCAGTACTTC. Amino acid sequence: CASSQAWRGDFPLYEQYF.